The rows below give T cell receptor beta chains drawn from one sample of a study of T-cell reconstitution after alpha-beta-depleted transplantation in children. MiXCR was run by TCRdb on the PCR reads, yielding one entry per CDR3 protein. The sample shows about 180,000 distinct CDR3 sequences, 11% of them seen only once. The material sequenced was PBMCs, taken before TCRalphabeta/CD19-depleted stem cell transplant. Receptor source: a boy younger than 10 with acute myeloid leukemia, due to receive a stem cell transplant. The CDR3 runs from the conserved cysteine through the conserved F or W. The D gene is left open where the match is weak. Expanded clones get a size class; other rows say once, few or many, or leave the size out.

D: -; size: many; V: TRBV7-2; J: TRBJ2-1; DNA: TGTGCCAGCAGCTCCCGATGGGGGACAAGTTTATTCAATGAGCAGTTCTTC; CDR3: CASSSRWGTSLFNEQFF
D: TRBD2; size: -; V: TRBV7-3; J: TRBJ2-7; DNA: TGTGCCAGCAGCTTATTGGTAGCGGGAGGGCCACACGAGCAGTACTTC; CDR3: CASSLLVAGGPHEQYF
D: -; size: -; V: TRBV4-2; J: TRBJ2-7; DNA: TGTGCCAGCAGCCCCCGCCTCCTCTGCTCCTACGAGCAGTACTTC; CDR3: CASSPRLLCSYEQYF
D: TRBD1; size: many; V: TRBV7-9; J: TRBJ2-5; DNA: TGTGCCAGCAGCTTAGTGACAGGGGGCGGAGAGACCCAGTACTTC; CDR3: CASSLVTGGGETQYF
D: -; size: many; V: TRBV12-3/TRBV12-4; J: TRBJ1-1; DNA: TGTGCCAGCGGTGACACTGAAGCTTTCTTT; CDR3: CASGDTEAFF
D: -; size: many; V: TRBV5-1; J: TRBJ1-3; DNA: TGCGCCAGCACCACGGGACTCTCTGGAAACACCATATATTTT; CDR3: CASTTGLSGNTIYF
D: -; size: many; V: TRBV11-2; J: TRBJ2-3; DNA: TGTGCCAGCAGCTTATTTGGGCGGGTAGACACAGATACGCAGTATTTT; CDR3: CASSLFGRVDTDTQYF
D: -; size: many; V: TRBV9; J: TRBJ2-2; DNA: TGTGCCAGCAGCCTATCGGGGCTCCGCCCCCCCGGGGAGCTGTTTTTT; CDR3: CASSLSGLRPPGELFF
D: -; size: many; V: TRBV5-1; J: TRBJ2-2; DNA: TGCGCCAGCAGCTCGCGGGACATTTCGAACACCGGGGAGCTGTTTTTT; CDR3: CASSSRDISNTGELFF
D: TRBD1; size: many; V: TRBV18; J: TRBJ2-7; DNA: TGTGCCAGCTCCCCTGACAGGGGAATCCACGAGCAGTACTTC; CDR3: CASSPDRGIHEQYF
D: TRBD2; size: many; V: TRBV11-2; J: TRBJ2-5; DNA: TGTGCCAGCAGACTAGCGGGGGCACGAGAGACCCAGTACTTC; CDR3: CASRLAGARETQYF
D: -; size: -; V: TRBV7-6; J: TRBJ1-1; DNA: TGTGCCAGCAGCTTCGCCTGGAACACTGAAGCTTTCTTT; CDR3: CASSFAWNTEAFF
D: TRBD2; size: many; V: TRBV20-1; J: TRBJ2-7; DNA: TGCAGTGCTAGAGTGGCGGGGGGGGACTACTACGAGCAGTACTTC; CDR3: CSARVAGGDYYEQYF
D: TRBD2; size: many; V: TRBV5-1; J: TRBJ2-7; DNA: TGCGCCAGCAGCCTCAGGACTAGCGGGAGGAATTACGAGCAGTACTTC; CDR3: CASSLRTSGRNYEQYF
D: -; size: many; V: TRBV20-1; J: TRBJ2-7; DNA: TGCAGTGCTCGCCGGGCTGGGGAGCAGTACTTC; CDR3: CSARRAGEQYF